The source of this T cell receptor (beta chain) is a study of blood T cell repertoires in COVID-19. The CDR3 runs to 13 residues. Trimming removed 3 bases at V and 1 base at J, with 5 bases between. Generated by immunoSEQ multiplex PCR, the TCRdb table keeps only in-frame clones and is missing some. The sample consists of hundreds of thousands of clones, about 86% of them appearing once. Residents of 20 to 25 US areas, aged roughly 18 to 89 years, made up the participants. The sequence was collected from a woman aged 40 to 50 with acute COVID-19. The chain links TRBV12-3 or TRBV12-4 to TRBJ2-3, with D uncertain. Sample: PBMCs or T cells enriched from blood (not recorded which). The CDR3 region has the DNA TGTGCCAGCAGTTTTCAGGGCACAGATACGCAGTATTTT. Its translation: CASSFQGTDTQYF.